The 28 T cell receptor beta chains below were found in one sample sequenced in a study of blood T cell repertoires in COVID-19. TCRdb's table, derived via immunoSEQ multiplex PCR, lists solely in-frame clones and lacks some. This sample has 250,000 to 300,000 clones; about nine tenths occur once, and the top ten carry under 3%. Sequenced input: PBMCs or T cells enriched from blood (not recorded which). The source of these receptors is a woman aged 40-49 years with acute COVID-19.

This clone occurred once. V and J are TRBV15 and TRBJ2-7, with 7 bases fitting TRBD1. The CDR3 length is 15 residues. Germline CDR1 and CDR2: LNHNV and YYDKDF (reference sequence). With 5 bases clipped from V and 1 base from J, the junction kept 8 bases outside the gene matches. The CDR3 DNA follows: TGTGCCACCAGCCCCACCCGGGACAGATCCTACGAGCAGTACTTC. This translates into CATSPTRDRSYEQYF.

As concerns this clone: The same CDR3 is also encoded by other DNA sequences in this sample. The CDR3 spells CASSLGQGGQPQHF. For the CDR3, the DNA is TGTGCCAGCAGCTTAGGACAGGGTGGCCAGCCCCAGCATTTT. This chain connects TRBV7-9 to TRBJ1-5; 7 nucleotides align to TRBD1. Germline V CDR1 and CDR2: SEHNR, FQNEAQ (reference sequence). The CDR3 length is 14 residues. Trimming cost V 1 base and J 7 bases; bases outside gene matches: 4.

V usage is TRBV12-3 or TRBV12-4 and J usage is TRBJ1-3; D not certain. The CDR3 contains 11 residues. Trimming left V 8 bases short and J 5 bases short, with 7 bases between. CDR3 residues: CASRGRNTIYF. The CDR3 nucleotides read TGTGCCAGCCGCGGGAGAAACACCATATATTTT.

The DNA of the CDR3 is TGTGCCAGCAGAAGGGGGAGCTCACCCCTCCACTTT. Encoded protein: CASRRGSSPLHF. The chain has TRBV12-3 or TRBV12-4 and TRBJ1-6, with D tentatively TRBD1 (6 bases). V lost 6 bases to trimming and J lost 10 bases, with 10 bases between them. The CDR3 length is 12 residues.

This chain links TRBV3-1 (or the pseudogene TRBV3-2) with TRBJ2-3, with 8 bases lining up with TRBD2. Germline V gives CDR1 LGHDT, CDR2 YNNKEL (reference sequence). Trimming took 4 bases from V and 4 from J; bases not matched to a gene: 4. The CDR3 is 14 residues long. CDR3 residues: CASSRRGGPDTQYF. CDR3 nucleotide sequence: TGTGCCAGCAGCCGACGGGGGGGCCCAGATACGCAGTATTTT.

The rearrangement joins TRBV5-4 to TRBJ2-5, with D unclear. CDR3 size: 13 residues. V lost 1 base to trimming and J lost 4 bases, with 8 bases between them. Germline CDR1 is SGHNT and CDR2 is YYREEE (reference sequence). CDR3 nucleotide sequence: TGTGCCAGCAGCTTGTTGGCCTCAGAGACCCAGTACTTC. Protein sequence: CASSLLASETQYF.

This rearrangement joins TRBV18 to TRBJ2-5; a possible D gene is TRBD1 (5 bases). CDR1 KGHSH and CDR2 LQKENI come from the germline V gene. The ends were cut back, 3 bases at V and 4 bases at J, with 9 bases in the middle. This CDR3 is 13 amino acids long. The CDR3 sequence is CASSPGRRETQYF. CDR3 DNA sequence: TGTGCCAGCTCACCGGGGCGGAGAGAGACCCAGTACTTC. Together with reference TRBV18 and TRBJ2-5, the CDR3 gives the full variable domain: NAGVMQNPRHLVRRRGQEARLRCSPMKGHSHVYWYRQLPEEGLKFMVYLQKENIIDESGMPKERFSAEFPKEGPSILRIQQVVRGDSAAYFCASSPGRRETQYFGPGTRLLVL.

This chain uses TRBV10-3 with TRBJ2-3, with D possibly matching TRBD2 (7 bases). The CDR3 sequence is 15 residues long. CDR1 and CDR2 from the germline V gene are ENHRY and SYGVKD. V gave up 6 bases and J gave up 2 bases, with 15 bases separating them. In DNA, the CDR3 is TGTGCCATCAGCCGGGGGGCGGGGATCACAGATACGCAGTATTTT. It is translated as CAISRGAGITDTQYF.

This clone has just one count. The chain employs TRBV7-2 and TRBJ2-3; D unclear. The length of the CDR3 is 12 residues. Trimming stripped 4 bases from V and 2 bases from J, with 4 bases between. Germline V CDR1 and CDR2: SGHTA, FQGNSA. DNA for the CDR3: TGTGCCAGCAGCTCTTACACAGATACGCAGTATTTT. Its translation is CASSSYTDTQYF.

This clone was observed once. This chain connects TRBV4-1 to TRBJ2-3, with D possibly being TRBD2 (6 bases). The CDR3 contains 15 residues. Germline V gene lookup returns CDR1 MGHRA and CDR2 YSYEKL. Trimming left V 4 bases short and J 2 bases short, with 13 bases between. The CDR3 DNA follows: TGCGCCAGCAGCCTGGGACTGGGCCCCACAGATACGCAGTATTTT. Its protein is CASSLGLGPTDTQYF.

The chain recombines TRBV2 with TRBJ2-2; D is unresolved. Germline-derived CDR1 and CDR2 are SNHLY and FYNNEI. The ends were cut back, 4 bases at V and 0 bases at J, with 9 bases in the middle. The CDR3 contains 15 residues. The CDR3 DNA follows: TGTGCCAGCAGTGTTGTGGGCACGAACACCGGGGAGCTGTTTTTT. Its translation: CASSVVGTNTGELFF.

This chain uses TRBV19 with TRBJ1-4; 11 nucleotides align to TRBD1. From germline, CDR1 is LNHDA and CDR2 SQIVND (reference sequence). The CDR3 runs to 21 residues. Trimming at V came to 7 bases and at J to 7 bases, leaving 26 bases not matched to a gene. CDR3 sequence (DNA): TGTGCCAGTATGGGGACCGGGACACTGTTTTACACCGGGACAGGGGGTGAAAAACTGTTTTTT. Residues: CASMGTGTLFYTGTGGEKLFF.

A remark on this clone: With a much larger clone just one base away, this may be a read error. The same CDR3 arises from other DNA sequences in this sample as well. The genes are TRBV2 and TRBJ2-7, with TRBD1 matching 7 bases. The CDR3 totals 12 residues. The germline CDR1 and CDR2 sequences are SNHLY and FYNNEI. Germline trimming cut 6 bases from V and 3 bases from J; bases unmatched to any gene: 2. The DNA of the CDR3 is TGTGCCAGCAGCCGGGACAGCTACGAGCAGTACTTC. It yields the protein CASSRDSYEQYF. Filled out from reference TRBV2 and TRBJ2-7, the complete variable domain reads EPEVTQTPSHQVTQMGQEVILRCVPISNHLYFYWYRQILGQKVEFLVSFYNNEISEKSEIFDDQFSVERPDGSNFTLKIRSTKLEDSAMYFCASSRDSYEQYFGPGTRLTVT.

The V and J genes are TRBV2 and TRBJ1-1; no definite D call. V gave up 2 bases and J gave up 8 bases, with 6 bases separating them. The germline V gene has CDR1 SNHLY and CDR2 FYNNEI. CDR3 length equals 11 residues. This chain's CDR3 is CASSERLEAFF. The CDR3 DNA follows: TGTGCCAGCAGTGAACGACTGGAAGCTTTCTTT.

This chain uses TRBV6-5 with TRBJ1-2; the match to TRBD1 covers 8 bases. CDR3 length: 15 amino acids. With 11 bases clipped from V and 1 base from J, the junction kept 12 bases outside the gene matches. Germline V gene data show CDR1 as MNHEY and CDR2 as SVGAGI. CDR3 in amino acids: CACTFRDRLNYGYTF. In DNA, the CDR3 is TGTGCCTGTACCTTCCGGGACAGGCTTAACTATGGCTACACCTTC.

The chain recombines TRBV7-9 with TRBJ2-3; TRBD2 matches at 9 bases. Germline loops: CDR1 SEHNR, CDR2 FQNEAQ (reference sequence). The CDR3 runs 15 residues. Losses at the gene ends were 1 base for V and 3 bases for J; bases not matched to a gene: 2. CDR3 nucleotides: TGTGCCAGCAGCTTAGGTAGCGGGAGAACAGATACGCAGTATTTT. Translating it yields CASSLGSGRTDTQYF. The entire variable domain, with the rest obtained from reference TRBV7-9 and TRBJ2-3, is as follows: DTGVSQNPRHKITKRGQNVTFRCDPISEHNRLYWYRQTLGQGPEFLTYFQNEAQLEKSRLLSDRFSAERPKGSFSTLEIQRTEQGDSAMYLCASSLGSGRTDTQYFGPGTRLTVL.

This chain uses TRBV9 with TRBJ1-1, with D possibly being TRBD1 (5 bases). V gave up 0 bases and J gave up 0 bases, with 15 bases separating them. The CDR3 runs 17 residues. Germline values: CDR1 SGDLS, CDR2 YYNGEE. CDR3 coding DNA: TGTGCCAGCAGCGTAGACGACAGCGTGCTTATGAACACTGAAGCTTTCTTT. It encodes CASSVDDSVLMNTEAFF.

This sequence joins TRBV7-9 and TRBJ1-2, with D possibly matching TRBD1 (5 bases). The CDR3 length is 12 residues. Germline values: CDR1 SEHNR, CDR2 FQNEAQ (reference sequence). V dropped 3 bases and J dropped 5 bases, with 7 bases sitting between them. This CDR3 reads CASSFRTYGYTF. In nucleotides, the CDR3 is TGTGCCAGCAGCTTTCGGACATATGGCTACACCTTC.

The V and J genes are TRBV6-5 and TRBJ2-2; no clear D. The CDR3 length is 13 residues. Germline loops: CDR1 MNHEY, CDR2 SVGAGI. The V end was cut by 4 bases, the J end by 6 bases, with 9 bases between. The CDR3 loop is CASSLGVAGELFF. CDR3 DNA: TGTGCCAGCAGTTTGGGCGTCGCCGGGGAGCTGTTTTTT.

The chain carries TRBV18 and TRBJ1-1; 8 nucleotides line up with TRBD1. The trim removed 3 bases at V and 1 base at J, leaving 7 bases unmatched. This CDR3 spans 16 amino acids. The germline V gene has CDR1 KGHSH and CDR2 LQKENI. CDR3 amino acids: CASSPLRTGKNTEAFF. The CDR3 coding sequence is TGTGCCAGCTCACCCCTTCGGACAGGGAAGAACACTGAAGCTTTCTTT.

About this clone: The identical CDR3 is also encoded by other nucleotide sequences in the sample. The chain links TRBV7-9 to TRBJ1-2; TRBD1 matches at 7 bases. Germline CDR1 is SEHNR and CDR2 is FQNEAQ (reference sequence). The CDR3 extends over 13 amino acids. V shed 1 base and J 7 bases; nucleotides not matched to a gene: 3. In DNA, the CDR3 is TGTGCCAGCAGCTTAGGACAGGGTAGTGGCTACACCTTC. Translated, it gives CASSLGQGSGYTF. Together with reference TRBV7-9 and TRBJ1-2, the CDR3 gives the full variable domain: DTGVSQNPRHKITKRGQNVTFRCDPISEHNRLYWYRQTLGQGPEFLTYFQNEAQLEKSRLLSDRFSAERPKGSFSTLEIQRTEQGDSAMYLCASSLGQGSGYTFGSGTRLTVV.

The gene calls are TRBV19 and TRBJ1-1, with no clear D. The CDR3 is made up of 18 amino acids. Deletions cut 5 bases from V and 0 bases from J, with 22 bases between. CDR1 is LNHDA, CDR2 SQIVND, per germline (reference sequence). CDR3 sequence reads: CASSSPSPGLGMNTEAFF. The CDR3 coding sequence is TGTGCCAGTAGTTCCCCCAGTCCTGGACTTGGGATGAACACTGAAGCTTTCTTT.

The CDR3 region is CASSSRSRIYEQYF. The CDR3 region has the DNA TGTGCCAGCAGCTCTAGGTCTCGGATATACGAGCAGTACTTC. The chain is built from TRBV5-6 and TRBJ2-7; no clear D. There are 14 residues in the CDR3. Germline CDR1 is SGHDT and CDR2 is YYEEEE. V lost 3 bases to trimming and J lost 4 bases, with 14 bases between them.

The rearrangement links TRBV6-2 or TRBV6-3 to TRBJ2-1, with 10 bases aligning to TRBD2. The CDR3 contains 16 residues. V lost 2 bases to trimming and J lost 8 bases; unmatched junction nucleotides: 9. Germline values: CDR1 MNHEY, CDR2 SVGEGT. The CDR3 is CASSYRLAGVSDEQFF. The CDR3 DNA sequence: TGTGCCAGCAGTTACCGGCTAGCGGGAGTCAGTGATGAGCAGTTCTTC.

This chain connects TRBV15 to TRBJ1-6, with 8 bases aligning to TRBD1. The CDR3 covers 14 residues. The V segment lost 1 base and the J segment 10 bases; nucleotides outside the gene matches: 3. Germline lookup yields CDR1 LNHNV and CDR2 YYDKDF (reference sequence). The CDR3 DNA reads TGTGCCACCAGCAGAGGGACAGGGAGATCACCCCTCCACTTT. Its translation is CATSRGTGRSPLHF.

V usage is TRBV30 and J usage is TRBJ2-1; D is possibly TRBD2 (6 bases). V lost 2 bases to trimming and J lost 4 bases, with 12 bases between them. Germline V gene sequence: CDR1 GTSNPN, CDR2 SVGIG (reference sequence). This CDR3 contains 14 residues. CDR3 amino acids: CAWSLLGGYNEQFF. The CDR3 DNA is TGTGCCTGGAGTCTGCTGGGAGGTTACAATGAGCAGTTCTTC.

This sequence joins TRBV18 and TRBJ2-7; maybe TRBD2 (5 bases). The CDR3 is 14 amino acids. Per germline, CDR1 KGHSH and CDR2 LQKENI. Trimming removed 3 bases at V and 4 bases at J, with 13 bases between. CDR3: CASSPTAGLYEQYF. CDR3 DNA sequence: TGTGCCAGCTCACCGACCGCGGGCCTATACGAGCAGTACTTC. Full variable domain (rest looked up from reference TRBV18 and TRBJ2-7): NAGVMQNPRHLVRRRGQEARLRCSPMKGHSHVYWYRQLPEEGLKFMVYLQKENIIDESGMPKERFSAEFPKEGPSILRIQQVVRGDSAAYFCASSPTAGLYEQYFGPGTRLTVT.

CDR3 sequence (DNA): TGTGCCAGCCCCACCGGCCCAGGGTGGATCTATGGCTACACCTTC. Its protein product is CASPTGPGWIYGYTF. V usage is TRBV21-1 and J usage is TRBJ1-2; the D call in the table, TRBD1, was not verified against the DNA. TRBV21-1 is noted as a pseudogene. The CDR3 covers 15 residues.